This T cell receptor (beta chain) was obtained from a study of high-grade serous ovarian cancer treatment subgroups. At the level of the study: Mean per sample: around 14,000 reads, some 7,300 unique TCR beta rearrangements.

The repertoire was sequenced with immunoSEQ multiplex PCR; TCRdb's copy has only in-frame clones and lacks some. Counted here are tens of thousands of clones, 84% occurring once; the ten biggest clones make up under 2.5%. Note on this clone: Its antigen is not known.

Whole-study findings and limits: Same-patient tumor repertoires overlapped at roughly 0.095 to 0.8; different patients barely overlapped. TCR relatedness rose with neoantigen level and trended with mutation load.

Tumor tissue was taken before any definitive surgery or chemotherapy was given. Germline assignment: CDR1 SGDLS and CDR2 YYNGEE. The V end was cut by 0 bases, the J end by 8 bases, with 12 bases between. CDR3 length: 14 residues. The rearrangement uses TRBV9 and TRBJ2-1; D possibly corresponds to TRBD1 (6 bases). This receptor was taken from a human donor with high-grade serous ovarian cancer. Sequencing was done on a sample of tumor tissue. CDR3 sequence (DNA): TGTGCCAGCAGCGTAGTTGTGGGGGCGGATGAGCAGTTCTTC. Amino acids: CASSVVVGADEQFF.